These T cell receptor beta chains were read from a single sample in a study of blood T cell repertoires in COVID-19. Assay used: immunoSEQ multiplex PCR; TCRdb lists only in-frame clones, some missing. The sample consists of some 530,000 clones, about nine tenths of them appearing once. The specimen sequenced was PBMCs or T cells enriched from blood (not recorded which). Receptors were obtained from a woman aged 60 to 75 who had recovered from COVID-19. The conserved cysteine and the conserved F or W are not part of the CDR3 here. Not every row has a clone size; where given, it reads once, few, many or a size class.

cdr3_aa: SASKVGQGGNGYT
clone_size: NA
j_call: TRBJ1-2
v_call: TRBV20-1

cdr3_aa: SVEEWRGAKNIQY
clone_size: once
j_call: TRBJ2-4
v_call: TRBV29-1

cdr3_aa: ASSFSSPPQH
clone_size: NA
j_call: TRBJ1-5
v_call: TRBV5-8

cdr3_aa: AISFSYNEQF
clone_size: NA
j_call: TRBJ2-1
v_call: TRBV10-3

cdr3_aa: ASSLAGDRGTGELF
clone_size: NA
j_call: TRBJ2-2
v_call: TRBV5-1

cdr3_aa: ASSAGSITGELF
clone_size: NA
j_call: TRBJ2-2
v_call: TRBV7-2

cdr3_aa: ASSERLGQGGNSPLH
clone_size: NA
j_call: TRBJ1-6
v_call: TRBV6-1

cdr3_aa: SVGGSGGGDTQY
clone_size: NA
j_call: TRBJ2-3
v_call: TRBV29-1

cdr3_aa: ASREAYTGELF
clone_size: NA
j_call: TRBJ2-2
v_call: TRBV27

cdr3_aa: ASSMGQYNEQF
clone_size: NA
j_call: TRBJ2-1
v_call: TRBV5-1

cdr3_aa: ASSSDRIAPLNEQF
clone_size: once
j_call: TRBJ2-1
v_call: TRBV6-2/TRBV6-3

cdr3_aa: ASSFMGSGTDTQY
clone_size: NA
j_call: TRBJ2-3
v_call: TRBV27

cdr3_aa: ASSPGTGTNQPQH
clone_size: few
j_call: TRBJ1-5
v_call: TRBV5-1

cdr3_aa: ASSLAQSYTEAF
clone_size: NA
j_call: TRBJ1-1
v_call: TRBV5-1

cdr3_aa: ASSQGDRGFQPQH
clone_size: NA
j_call: TRBJ1-5
v_call: TRBV3-1/TRBV3-2

cdr3_aa: ASSIPGLGETQY
clone_size: NA
j_call: TRBJ2-5
v_call: TRBV3-1/TRBV3-2

cdr3_aa: ASSYSAVGEGNTIY
clone_size: NA
j_call: TRBJ1-3
v_call: TRBV6-5

cdr3_aa: ASGARNTGELF
clone_size: NA
j_call: TRBJ2-2
v_call: TRBV5-1

cdr3_aa: ASSFGQGRYNSGNTIY
clone_size: NA
j_call: TRBJ1-3
v_call: TRBV5-1

cdr3_aa: ASSQTDRAYGYT
clone_size: NA
j_call: TRBJ1-2
v_call: TRBV14

cdr3_aa: ASSYSTGLNSPLH
clone_size: NA
j_call: TRBJ1-6
v_call: TRBV6-5

cdr3_aa: ASSLARGEGYT
clone_size: NA
j_call: TRBJ1-2
v_call: TRBV25-1

cdr3_aa: ASSMYRGNSPLH
clone_size: NA
j_call: TRBJ1-6
v_call: TRBV19